This T cell receptor beta chain was sequenced in a study of OX40 agonist ivuxolimab in advanced cancers. Generated by immunoSEQ multiplex PCR, the TCRdb table keeps only in-frame clones and is missing some. Of roughly 96,000 clones in the sample, 70% to 85% are singletons; the top ten hold roughly 5.8%. Worth noting for this clone: Antigen: not known.

Study-wide results and caveats: The specificity for antigen of the expanded peripheral T cells was not determined. Compared with CD4+, CD8+ T cells on average had more expanded clones.

From germline, CDR1 is SNHLY and CDR2 FYNNEI. CDR3 length equals 19 residues. V trimming: 3 bases; J trimming: 0 bases; junction bases outside the gene matches: 13. V gene TRBV2 combines with J gene TRBJ2-5, with TRBD2 matching over 10 bases. The sequences come from CD4+ or CD8+ T cells sorted from blood, collected in a trial of the OX40 agonist ivuxolimab. This TCR came from an adult with an advanced solid tumor such as melanoma, head and neck, liver or kidney cancer. The CDR3 loop is CASSDGSLAGASHQETQYF. The CDR3 bases are TGTGCCAGCAGTGATGGGAGCCTAGCGGGAGCTTCGCACCAAGAGACCCAGTACTTC.